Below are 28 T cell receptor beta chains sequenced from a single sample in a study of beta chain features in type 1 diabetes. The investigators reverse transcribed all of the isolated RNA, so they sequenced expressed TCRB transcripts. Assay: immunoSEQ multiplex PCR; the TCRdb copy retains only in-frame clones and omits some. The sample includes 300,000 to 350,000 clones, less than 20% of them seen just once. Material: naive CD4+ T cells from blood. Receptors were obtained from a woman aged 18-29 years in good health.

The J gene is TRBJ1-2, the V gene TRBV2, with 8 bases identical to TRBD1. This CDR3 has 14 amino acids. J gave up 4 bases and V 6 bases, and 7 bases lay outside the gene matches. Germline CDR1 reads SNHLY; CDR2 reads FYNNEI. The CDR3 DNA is TGTGCCAGCAGCCCAGGGGGCCCTGGCTATGGCTACACCTTC. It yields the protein CASSPGGPGYGYTF.

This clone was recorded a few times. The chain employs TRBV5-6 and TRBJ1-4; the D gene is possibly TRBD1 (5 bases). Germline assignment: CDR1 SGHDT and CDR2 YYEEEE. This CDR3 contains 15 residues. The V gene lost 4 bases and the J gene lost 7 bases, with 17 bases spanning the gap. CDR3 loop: CASSLRFGQGEKLFF. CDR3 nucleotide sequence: TGTGCCAGCAGCCTCCGCTTTGGGCAGGGTGAAAAACTGTTTTTT.

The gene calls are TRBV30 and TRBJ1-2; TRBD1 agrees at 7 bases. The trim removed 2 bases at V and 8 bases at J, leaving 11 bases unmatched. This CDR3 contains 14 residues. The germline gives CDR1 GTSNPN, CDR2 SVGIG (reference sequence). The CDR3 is CAWSFGETGRGYTF. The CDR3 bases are TGTGCCTGGAGTTTTGGGGAGACAGGGCGCGGCTACACCTTC. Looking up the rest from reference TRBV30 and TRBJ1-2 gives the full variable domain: SQTIHQWPATLVQPVGSPLSLECTVEGTSNPNLYWYRQAAGRGLQLLFYSVGIGQISSEVPQNLSASRPQDRQFILSSKKLLLSDSGFYLCAWSFGETGRGYTFGSGTRLTVV.

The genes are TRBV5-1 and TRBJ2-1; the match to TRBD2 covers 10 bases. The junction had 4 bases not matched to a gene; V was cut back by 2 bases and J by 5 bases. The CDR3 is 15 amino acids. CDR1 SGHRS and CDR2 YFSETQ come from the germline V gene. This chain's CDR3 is CASSLTGLANNEQFF. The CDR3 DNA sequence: TGCGCCAGCAGCTTAACGGGACTAGCGAACAATGAGCAGTTCTTC.

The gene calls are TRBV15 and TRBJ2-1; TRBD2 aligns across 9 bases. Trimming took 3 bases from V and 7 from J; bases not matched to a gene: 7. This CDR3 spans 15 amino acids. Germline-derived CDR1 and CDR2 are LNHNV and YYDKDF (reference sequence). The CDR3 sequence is CATSSGLAKGNEQFF. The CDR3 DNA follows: TGTGCCACCAGCAGTGGACTAGCGAAAGGGAATGAGCAGTTCTTC. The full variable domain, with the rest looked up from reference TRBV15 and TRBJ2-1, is DAMVIQNPRYQVTQFGKPVTLSCSQTLNHNVMYWYQQKSSQAPKLLFHYYDKDFNNEADTPDNFQSRRPNTSFCFLDIRSPGLGDTAMYLCATSSGLAKGNEQFFGPGTRLTVL.

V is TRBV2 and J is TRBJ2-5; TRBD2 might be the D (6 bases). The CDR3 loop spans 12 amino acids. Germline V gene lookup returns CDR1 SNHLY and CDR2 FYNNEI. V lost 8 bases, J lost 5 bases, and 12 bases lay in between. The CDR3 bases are TGTGCCAGCCTTAGGGACTCCGAGACCCAGTACTTC. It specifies CASLRDSETQYF.

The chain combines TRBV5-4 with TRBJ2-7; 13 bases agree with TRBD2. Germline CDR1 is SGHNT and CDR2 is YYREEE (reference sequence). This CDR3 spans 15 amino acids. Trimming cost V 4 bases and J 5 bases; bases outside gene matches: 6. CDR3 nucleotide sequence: TGTGCCAGCAGCCTACCCGGGACTAGCGGGGACGAGCAGTACTTC. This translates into CASSLPGTSGDEQYF.

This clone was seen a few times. CDR3 residues: CAWSGPGWSKNIQYF. Written as DNA, the CDR3 is TGTGCCTGGAGTGGACCAGGGTGGTCCAAAAACATTCAGTACTTC. This sequence joins TRBV30 and TRBJ2-4; maybe TRBD1 (5 bases). In germline, CDR1 is GTSNPN, CDR2 SVGIG (reference sequence). Trimming stripped 1 base from V and 2 bases from J, with 12 bases between. The CDR3 runs 15 residues.

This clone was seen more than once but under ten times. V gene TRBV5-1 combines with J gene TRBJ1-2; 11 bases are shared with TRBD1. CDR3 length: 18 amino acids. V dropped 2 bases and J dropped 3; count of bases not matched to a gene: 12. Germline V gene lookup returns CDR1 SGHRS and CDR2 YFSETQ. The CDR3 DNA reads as TGCGCCAGCAGCTTTGGACCCGGACAGGGGGCCGTCGACTATGGCTACACCTTC. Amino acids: CASSFGPGQGAVDYGYTF.

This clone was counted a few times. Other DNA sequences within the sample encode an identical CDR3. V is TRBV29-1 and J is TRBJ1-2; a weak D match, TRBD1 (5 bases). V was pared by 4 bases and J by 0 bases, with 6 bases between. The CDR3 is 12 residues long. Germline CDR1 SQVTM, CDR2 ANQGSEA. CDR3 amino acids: CSVVGANYGYTF. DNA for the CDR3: TGCAGCGTTGTAGGGGCTAACTATGGCTACACCTTC.

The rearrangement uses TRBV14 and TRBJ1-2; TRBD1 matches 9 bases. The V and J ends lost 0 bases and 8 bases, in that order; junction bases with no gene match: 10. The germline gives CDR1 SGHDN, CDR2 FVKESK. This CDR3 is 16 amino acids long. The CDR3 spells CASSQDYRDRVWGYTF. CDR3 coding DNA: TGTGCCAGCAGCCAAGATTACCGGGACAGGGTCTGGGGCTACACCTTC.

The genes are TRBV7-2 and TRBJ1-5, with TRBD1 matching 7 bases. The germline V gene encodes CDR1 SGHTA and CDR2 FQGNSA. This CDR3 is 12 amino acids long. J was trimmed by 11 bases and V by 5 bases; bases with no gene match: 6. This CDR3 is CASSPAQGAQHF. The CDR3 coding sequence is TGTGCCAGCAGCCCCGCCCAGGGGGCCCAGCATTTT.

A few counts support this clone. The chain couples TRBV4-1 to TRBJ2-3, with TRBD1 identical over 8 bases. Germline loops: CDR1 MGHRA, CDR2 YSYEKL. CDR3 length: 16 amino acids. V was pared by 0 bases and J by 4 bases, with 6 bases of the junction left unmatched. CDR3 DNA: TGCGCCAGCAGCCAAGATTCCGGGACAGGCTCAGATACGCAGTATTTT. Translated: CASSQDSGTGSDTQYF.

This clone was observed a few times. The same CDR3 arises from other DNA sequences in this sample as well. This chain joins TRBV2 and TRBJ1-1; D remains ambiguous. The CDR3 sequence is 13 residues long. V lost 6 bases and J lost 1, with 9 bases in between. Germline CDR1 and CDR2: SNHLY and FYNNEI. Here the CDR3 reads CASSARENTEAFF. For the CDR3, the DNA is TGTGCCAGCAGCGCCCGGGAGAACACTGAAGCTTTCTTT.

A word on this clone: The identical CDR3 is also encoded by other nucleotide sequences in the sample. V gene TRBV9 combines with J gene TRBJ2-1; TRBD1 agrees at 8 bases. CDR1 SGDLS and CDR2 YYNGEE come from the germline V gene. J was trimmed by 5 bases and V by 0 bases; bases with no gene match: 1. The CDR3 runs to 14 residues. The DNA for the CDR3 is TGTGCCAGCAGCGTAGGACAGGGGAACAATGAGCAGTTCTTC. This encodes CASSVGQGNNEQFF.

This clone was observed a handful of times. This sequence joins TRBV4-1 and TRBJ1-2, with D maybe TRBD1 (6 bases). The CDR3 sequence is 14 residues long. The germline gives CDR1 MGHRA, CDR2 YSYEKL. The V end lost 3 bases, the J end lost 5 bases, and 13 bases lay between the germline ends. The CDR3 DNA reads TGCGCCAGCAGCCAGGAGTCCAGGGGATATGGCTACACCTTC. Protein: CASSQESRGYGYTF.

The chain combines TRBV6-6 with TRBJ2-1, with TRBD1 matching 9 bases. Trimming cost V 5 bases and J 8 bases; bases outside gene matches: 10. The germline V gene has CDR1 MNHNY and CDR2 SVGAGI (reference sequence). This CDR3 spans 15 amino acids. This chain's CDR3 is CASSTQGQGAYEQFF. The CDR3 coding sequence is TGTGCCAGCAGTACCCAGGGACAGGGTGCGTATGAGCAGTTCTTC.

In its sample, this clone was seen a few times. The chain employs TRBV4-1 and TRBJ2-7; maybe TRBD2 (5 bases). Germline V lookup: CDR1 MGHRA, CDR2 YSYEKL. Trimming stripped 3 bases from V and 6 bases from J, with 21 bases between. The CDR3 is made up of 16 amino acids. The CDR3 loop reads CASSHFKGRGLSEQYF. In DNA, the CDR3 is TGCGCCAGCAGCCACTTTAAGGGCCGAGGGCTGAGCGAGCAGTACTTC.

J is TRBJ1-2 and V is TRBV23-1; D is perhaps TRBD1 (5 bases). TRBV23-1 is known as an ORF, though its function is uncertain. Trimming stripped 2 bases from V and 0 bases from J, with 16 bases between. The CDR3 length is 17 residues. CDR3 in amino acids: CASSQPPGIPSNYGYTF. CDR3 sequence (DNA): TGCGCCAGCAGTCAACCTCCAGGGATACCATCTAACTATGGCTACACCTTC.

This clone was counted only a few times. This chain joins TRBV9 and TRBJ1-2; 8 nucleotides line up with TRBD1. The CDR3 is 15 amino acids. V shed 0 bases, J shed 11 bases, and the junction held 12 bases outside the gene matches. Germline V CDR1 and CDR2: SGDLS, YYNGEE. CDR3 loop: CASSVDPTGGIHYTF. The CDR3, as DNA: TGTGCCAGCAGCGTAGACCCCACAGGGGGGATCCATTACACCTTC. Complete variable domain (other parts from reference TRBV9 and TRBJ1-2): DSGVTQTPKHLITATGQRVTLRCSPRSGDLSVYWYQQSLDQGLQFLIQYYNGEERAKGNILERFSAQQFPDLHSELNLSSLELGDSALYFCASSVDPTGGIHYTFGSGTRLTVV.

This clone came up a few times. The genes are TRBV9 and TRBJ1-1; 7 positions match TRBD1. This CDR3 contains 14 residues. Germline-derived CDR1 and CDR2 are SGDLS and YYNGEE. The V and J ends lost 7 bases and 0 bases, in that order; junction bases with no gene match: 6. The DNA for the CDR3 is TGTGCCAGCGCTACGGGACAGATGAACACTGAAGCTTTCTTT. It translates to CASATGQMNTEAFF.

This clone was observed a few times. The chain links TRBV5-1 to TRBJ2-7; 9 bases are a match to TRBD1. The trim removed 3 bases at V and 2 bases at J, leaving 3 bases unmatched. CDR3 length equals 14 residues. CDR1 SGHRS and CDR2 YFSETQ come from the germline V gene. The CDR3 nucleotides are TGCGCCAGCAGCTCCCGACAGGGGGCCTACGAGCAGTACTTC. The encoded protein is CASSSRQGAYEQYF.

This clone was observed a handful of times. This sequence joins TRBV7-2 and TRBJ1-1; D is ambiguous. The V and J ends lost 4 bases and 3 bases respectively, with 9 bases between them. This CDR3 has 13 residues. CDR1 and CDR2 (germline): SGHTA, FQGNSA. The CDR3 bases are TGTGCCAGCAGCTCGATGAAGCACACTGAAGCTTTCTTT. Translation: CASSSMKHTEAFF.

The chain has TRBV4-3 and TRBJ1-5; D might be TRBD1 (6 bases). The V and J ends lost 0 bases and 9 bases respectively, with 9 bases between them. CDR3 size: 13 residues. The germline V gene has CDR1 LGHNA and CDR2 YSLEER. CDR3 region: CASSQERGTPQHF. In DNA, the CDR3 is TGCGCCAGCAGCCAAGAAAGGGGGACGCCCCAGCATTTT.

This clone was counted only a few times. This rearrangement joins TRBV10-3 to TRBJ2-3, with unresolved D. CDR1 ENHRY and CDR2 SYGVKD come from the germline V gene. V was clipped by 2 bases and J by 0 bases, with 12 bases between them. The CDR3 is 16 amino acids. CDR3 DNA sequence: TGTGCCATCAGTGAGAGGAGTCTCCTTAGCACAGATACGCAGTATTTT. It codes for CAISERSLLSTDTQYF.

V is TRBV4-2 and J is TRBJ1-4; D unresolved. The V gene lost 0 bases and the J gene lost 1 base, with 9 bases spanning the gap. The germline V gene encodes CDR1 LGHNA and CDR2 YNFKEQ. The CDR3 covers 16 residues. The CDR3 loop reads CASSQDEVRTNEKLFF. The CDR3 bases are TGTGCCAGCAGCCAAGATGAGGTCCGAACTAATGAAAAACTGTTTTTT.

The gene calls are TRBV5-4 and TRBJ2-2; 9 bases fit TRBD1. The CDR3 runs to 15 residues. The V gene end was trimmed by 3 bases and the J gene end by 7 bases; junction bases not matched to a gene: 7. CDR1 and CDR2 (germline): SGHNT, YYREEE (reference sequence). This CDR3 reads CASSSGTGLGGELFF. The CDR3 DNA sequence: TGTGCCAGCAGCTCCGGGACAGGGCTCGGCGGGGAGCTGTTTTTT.

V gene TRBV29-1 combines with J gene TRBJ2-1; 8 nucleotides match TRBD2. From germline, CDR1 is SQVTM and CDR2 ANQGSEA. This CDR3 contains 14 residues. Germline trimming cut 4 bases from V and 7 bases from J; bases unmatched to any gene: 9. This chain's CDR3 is CSVVYSGVRNEQFF. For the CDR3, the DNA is TGCAGCGTTGTATATAGCGGGGTCAGGAATGAGCAGTTCTTC.